The clone carrying this T cell receptor beta chain appeared many times. The antigen remains undetermined. The sample originates from a study of CD8 T cells in ankylosing spondylitis. The study, taken as a whole, reports: Within ankylosing spondylitis blood, a TCR beta motif made up of under 10 highly homologous variants appeared to be characteristic. Clones linked to disease, bearing a CD8+ phenotype, were relatively rare in peripheral blood. In the blood and synovial fluid of reactive arthritis, some motif variants had been previously reported. Matched ankylosing spondylitis synovial fluid reportedly showed significant enrichment of disease-linked clones.

Researchers built TCR beta libraries using quantitative 5'-RACE with molecular barcodes. Each CDR3 protein gets one entry after TCRdb re-called the 5' RACE reads with MiXCR. This table holds around 130,000 distinct CDR3 sequences, roughly 15% found once. The CDR3 loop spans 15 amino acids. J was trimmed by 12 bases and V by 1 base; bases with no gene match: 7. Germline V CDR1 and CDR2: SGHDN, FVKESK. The TCR sequence derives from a male donor with ankylosing spondylitis. The chain recombines TRBV14 with TRBJ2-1, with 12 bases aligning to TRBD2. The material sequenced was blood, either unsorted or a sorted T cell fraction (not recorded which). As DNA, the CDR3 is TGTGCCAGCAGCCAAGGACTAGCGGGGGCTGGTTGGCAGTTCTTC. Translation gives CASSQGLAGAGWQFF.